This T cell receptor (beta chain) was sequenced in a study of early T cells in non-severe SARS-CoV-2 infection. V lost 4 bases to trimming and J lost 10 bases; unmatched junction nucleotides: 12. CDR3 size: 15 residues. This clonotype was picked up many times. The protocol attached unique molecular identifiers to individual cDNA molecules. TCRdb used MiXCR to reprocess the 5' RACE reads, holding one entry per CDR3 protein. The sample lists around 80,000 distinct CDR3 sequences; approximately 14% were seen once. V and J are TRBV12-3 or TRBV12-4 and TRBJ1-5; TRBD1 agrees at 8 bases. Material for sequencing was whole blood. The receptor was isolated from an adult who was a healthcare worker with PCR-confirmed SARS-CoV-2 infection or an uninfected control (not recorded which). The CDR3 sequence: CASSSGQGGGEPQHF. In DNA form, the CDR3 reads TGTGCCAGCAGTTCCGGACAGGGAGGGGGTGAACCCCAGCATTTT.